Each of the 8 T cell receptor beta chains below was sequenced from the same sample in a study of CD8 T cells in ankylosing spondylitis. TCRdb used MiXCR to reprocess the 5' RACE reads, holding one entry per CDR3 protein. The profile shows around 280,000 distinct CDR3 sequences, approximately 20% of them singletons. What was sequenced was blood, either unsorted or a sorted T cell fraction (not recorded which). The origin of the receptors is a male donor with ankylosing spondylitis or in good health (not recorded which).

This clonotype was picked up a small number of times. The chain joins TRBV20-1 to TRBJ1-5, with a weak D call TRBD1 (6 bases). V shed 3 bases and J shed 6 bases, with 12 bases lying between them. Germline CDR1 is DFQATT and CDR2 is SNEGSKA (reference sequence). The CDR3 is 13 residues long. In DNA, the CDR3 is TGCAGTGCTAGGGGGCAGGGGATTCAGCCCCAGCATTTT. It specifies CSARGQGIQPQHF.

This clonotype was seen more than once but under ten times. The J gene is TRBJ2-7, the V gene TRBV10-3; weak D call: TRBD2 (5 bases). The V gene's germline CDR1 is ENHRY and CDR2 SYGVKD. The CDR3 is made up of 15 amino acids. V was clipped by 0 bases and J by 2 bases, with 11 bases between them. The CDR3 here is CAISESGLLTYEQYV. Here the CDR3 DNA reads TGTGCCATCAGTGAGTCAGGACTTCTAACCTACGAGCAGTACGTC.

This chain links TRBV15 with TRBJ1-5, with TRBD1 as a possible D gene (6 bases). The germline V gene encodes CDR1 LNHNV and CDR2 YYDKDF (reference sequence). There are 16 residues in the CDR3. Trimming stripped 0 bases from V and 6 bases from J, with 15 bases between. Here the CDR3 reads CATSRDTGRARQPQHF. The CDR3 DNA sequence: TGTGCCACCAGCAGAGATACAGGGCGGGCACGTCAGCCCCAGCATTTT.

This clonotype occurred many times. The V call is TRBV5-1, the J call TRBJ2-1; TRBD2 matches 13 bases. Germline CDR1 is SGHRS and CDR2 is YFSETQ. V was clipped by 4 bases and J by 8 bases; unmatched bases: 6. This CDR3 is built from 15 residues. The CDR3 loop reads CASSLGTSGIYEQFF. In DNA, the CDR3 is TGCGCCAGCAGCCTGGGGACTAGCGGGATATATGAGCAGTTCTTC.

This clonotype has just a few counts. The chain uses TRBV20-1 and TRBJ2-4; TRBD2 matches 9 bases. Per germline, CDR1 DFQATT and CDR2 SNEGSKA (reference sequence). The CDR3 has 14 amino acids. J was trimmed by 10 bases and V by 3 bases; bases with no gene match: 10. The CDR3 sequence: CSASRREGRSIQYF. The CDR3 region has the DNA TGCAGTGCTAGCAGGCGGGAGGGCCGAAGTATTCAGTACTTC.

V and J are TRBV29-1 and TRBJ2-2; 15 bases are shared with TRBD2. Per germline, CDR1 SQVTM and CDR2 ANQGSEA. This CDR3 spans 16 amino acids. J gave up 7 bases and V 7 bases, and 10 bases lay outside the gene matches. The CDR3 nucleotides read TGCAGCGCCCAGACCGGGACTAGCGGGAGGTTCGGGGAGCTGTTTTTT. It is translated as CSAQTGTSGRFGELFF.

V usage is TRBV3-1 and J usage is TRBJ1-2; no firm D call. CDR1 and CDR2 (germline): LGHDT, YNNKEL (reference sequence). This CDR3 comprises 15 residues. V lost 0 bases to trimming and J lost 1 base, with 9 bases between them. The CDR3 bases are TGTGCCAGCAGCCAAGATCATGCGGTTAACTATGGCTACACCTTC. It yields the protein CASSQDHAVNYGYTF.

This clonotype has just a few counts. The chain couples TRBV7-6 to TRBJ2-1; D tentatively reads TRBD1 or TRBD2 (6 bases each). This CDR3 spans 15 amino acids. V was pared by 2 bases and J by 9 bases, with 17 bases between. Germline lookup yields CDR1 SGHVS and CDR2 FNYEAQ. CDR3: CASSLLQGGQSEQFF. CDR3 in DNA: TGTGCCAGCAGCTTACTCCAAGGGGGGCAAAGTGAGCAGTTCTTC.